The TCR beta chain described here comes from a study of tissue T cells after allogeneic stem cell transplantation. In the case of this clone: The antigen is not known. The listed genes are named as in mouse. The sequenced fragment ends 1 residue before the CDR3 boundary, so the rest is inferred from the germline J gene.

Survey-depth TCRbeta CDR3 sequencing reported V/J genes and productive frequencies. Profiling relied on immunoSEQ multiplex PCR, and the TCRdb table lists in-frame clones only, not all of them. Of some 10,000 clones in the sample, about 44% are singletons; the top ten hold less than 8%. Germline V gene data show CDR1 as SGHND and CDR2 as FRSKSL. J was trimmed by 0 bases and V by 6 bases; bases with no gene match: 1. CDR3 length: 13 amino acids. Points from the study as a whole: In patients and mice, blood and spleen missed much of tissue repertoire. Anatomically similar tissues had similar TCR repertoires within each patient.

The sample's time point: mouse harvest day 7 after allogeneic transplant. The graft held 10^6 splenic CD5+ T cells and 10^7 T-cell-depleted bone marrow cells. This receptor was obtained from a female BALB/c mouse given C57BL/6 T cells with graft-versus-host disease after an allogeneic hematopoietic cell transplant. Sequencing input: gut tissue. V and J are TRBV15 and TRBJ1-1, with 7 bases aligning to TRBD1. The sequenced part of the CDR3 DNA is TGTGCCAGCAGACAGGGGACAAACACAGAAGTCTTC. Amino acid sequence: CASRQGTNTEVF. The full-length CDR3 reads as CASRQGTNTEVFF.